Presented here are 23 T cell receptor beta chains from one specimen sequenced in a study of blood T cells in healthy people across ages. A second about 6 to 11 cycle PCR used barcoded and J-beta primers. TCRdb re-called the 5' RACE reads through MiXCR, storing one row per CDR3 protein. The sample lists approximately 810,000 distinct CDR3 sequences, about 36% seen once, with 10% to 15% in the top ten. The sample consisted of blood. Receptors originate from a young man in good health.

CDR3 residues: CAISESGTGELFF. For the CDR3, the DNA is TGTGCCATCAGTGAGTCAGGGACCGGGGAGCTGTTTTTT. The rearrangement uses TRBV10-3 and TRBJ2-2; D not resolved. From germline, CDR1 is ENHRY and CDR2 SYGVKD. The length of the CDR3 is 13 residues. Trimming left V 0 bases short and J 5 bases short, with 4 bases between.

The chain links TRBV10-3 to TRBJ1-2; TRBD1 agrees at 7 bases. V was pared by 9 bases and J by 4 bases, with 8 bases of the junction left unmatched. The CDR3 runs to 13 residues. Germline-derived CDR1 and CDR2 are ENHRY and SYGVKD. CDR3 nucleotide sequence: TGTGCCATATCACGGGACAGAAGCTATGGCTACACCTTC. It codes for CAISRDRSYGYTF.

The CDR3, as DNA: TGCGCCAGCAGCTTAAGGAGGCAGTCCGGGGCCAACGTCCTGACTTTC. Residues: CASSLRRQSGANVLTF. The chain has TRBV5-1 and TRBJ2-6; perhaps TRBD2 as D (5 bases). Germline CDR1 reads SGHRS; CDR2 reads YFSETQ. This CDR3 has 16 amino acids. Trimming took off 2 bases at V and 4 bases at J, with 13 bases between the two ends.

This chain joins TRBV7-2 and TRBJ2-5, with 7 positions matching TRBD2. Germline CDR1 is SGHTA and CDR2 is FQGNSA. V lost 1 base to trimming and J lost 5 bases; unmatched junction nucleotides: 7. The CDR3 covers 15 residues. The CDR3 DNA sequence: TGTGCCAGCAGCTTAGGGGGAGGGAGCTCTGAGACCCAGTACTTC. Translation: CASSLGGGSSETQYF.

The chain employs TRBV4-3 and TRBJ1-1; no clear D gene. The length of the CDR3 is 11 residues. The V gene's germline CDR1 is LGHNA and CDR2 YSLEER. V lost 3 bases to trimming and J lost 7 bases, with 6 bases between them. This CDR3 is CASSQASEAFF. The CDR3 DNA reads as TGCGCCAGCAGCCAGGCTAGTGAAGCTTTCTTT.

This chain uses TRBV6-5 with TRBJ1-1, with D maybe TRBD1 (6 bases). The CDR3 sequence is 18 residues long. The V gene's germline CDR1 is MNHEY and CDR2 SVGAGI. With 1 base removed from V and 1 base from J, the gap between germline ends came to 19 bases. The CDR3 DNA reads TGTGCCAGCAGTTACTACCGGGCCCTAATGGGGGCGAACACTGAAGCTTTCTTT. Its translation: CASSYYRALMGANTEAFF.

V gene TRBV15 combines with J gene TRBJ2-1; no firm D call. CDR1 is LNHNV and CDR2 is YYDKDF in the germline V gene (reference sequence). Trimming stripped 6 bases from V and 6 bases from J, with 9 bases between. The CDR3 contains 12 residues. DNA of the CDR3: TGTGCCACCAGTCTCACGCCCAATGAGCAGTTCTTC. As protein: CATSLTPNEQFF.

This clonotype was seen ten or more times. V gene TRBV7-2 combines with J gene TRBJ2-5; TRBD1 agrees at 8 bases. Losses at the gene ends were 5 bases for V and 2 bases for J; bases not matched to a gene: 7. Germline assignment: CDR1 SGHTA and CDR2 FQGNSA. The CDR3 length is 15 residues. The CDR3 reads CASSLNRGEQETQYF. The DNA of the CDR3 is TGTGCCAGCAGCCTCAACAGGGGGGAACAAGAGACCCAGTACTTC.

V and J are TRBV7-2 and TRBJ1-3, with 7 bases identical to TRBD1. The CDR3 extends over 17 amino acids. V was pared by 4 bases and J by 4 bases, with 13 bases of the junction left unmatched. Per the germline V gene, CDR1 is SGHTA and CDR2 is FQGNSA. The CDR3 sequence is CASSSRTGSSGGNTIYF. DNA of the CDR3: TGTGCCAGCAGCTCTAGGACAGGCTCCTCGGGAGGAAACACCATATATTTT.

This clonotype was picked up many times. The chain recombines TRBV9 with TRBJ2-1, with 11 bases fitting TRBD2. Germline loops: CDR1 SGDLS, CDR2 YYNGEE. With 2 bases clipped from V and 4 bases from J, the junction kept 2 bases outside the gene matches. CDR3 length: 15 amino acids. The CDR3 DNA reads TGTGCCAGCAGCGTCTTAGCGGGGGGGTACAATGAGCAGTTCTTC. It translates to CASSVLAGGYNEQFF.

This rearrangement joins TRBV7-8 to TRBJ2-3; 7 nucleotides line up with TRBD1. The trim removed 5 bases at V and 6 bases at J, leaving 17 bases unmatched. The CDR3 covers 17 residues. The germline gives CDR1 SGHVS, CDR2 FQNEAQ. The CDR3 sequence: CASSISRAGGSRDTQYF. In DNA, the CDR3 is TGTGCCAGCAGCATTAGCCGGGCAGGGGGTTCCAGGGATACGCAGTATTTT. The whole variable domain, filled in from reference TRBV7-8 and TRBJ2-3, reads GAGVSQSPRYKVAKRGQDVALRCDPISGHVSLFWYQQALGQGPEFLTYFQNEAQLDKSGLPSDRFFAERPEGSVSTLKIQRTQQEDSAVYLCASSISRAGGSRDTQYFGPGTRLTVL.

This clonotype was seen more than once but under ten times. This chain uses TRBV6-1 with TRBJ2-1, with 11 bases fitting TRBD2. CDR3 length: 17 residues. Losses at the gene ends were 2 bases for V and 6 bases for J; bases not matched to a gene: 9. Per germline, CDR1 MNHNS and CDR2 SASEGT. The CDR3 region has the DNA TGTGCCAGCAGTGAACTCCCCCTAGCGGGGGGACTCAATGAGCAGTTCTTC. It codes for CASSELPLAGGLNEQFF.

The chain carries TRBV29-1 and TRBJ2-7; D uncertain. The end of the DNA aligns better with TRBJ2-5, so the J call may be wrong. Germline values: CDR1 SQVTM, CDR2 ANQGSEA. The CDR3 has 14 amino acids. In DNA, the CDR3 is TGCAGCGTTGATGCCGGTATGGAGAGGGAGACCCAGTACTTC. This translates into CSVDAGMERETQYF.

This clonotype was counted a few times. The chain has TRBV20-1 and TRBJ2-7; TRBD1 matches 12 bases. The CDR3 consists of 12 residues. Losses at the gene ends were 6 bases for V and 6 bases for J; bases not matched to a gene: 3. From germline, CDR1 is DFQATT and CDR2 SNEGSKA (reference sequence). Written as DNA, the CDR3 is TGCAGTGCCGGGACAGGGGGCTCCGAGCAGTACTTC. Amino acid sequence: CSAGTGGSEQYF.

Comments on this clonotype: Given a much more abundant clone one base away, this may be a read error. The chain uses TRBV7-2 and TRBJ1-2; TRBD1 agrees at 8 bases. Germline CDR1 reads SGHTA; CDR2 reads FQGNSA. V shed 5 bases, J shed 3 bases, and the junction held 5 bases outside the gene matches. This CDR3 is built from 14 residues. The CDR3 is CASSVNRGDYGYTF. CDR3 coding DNA: TGTGCCAGCAGCGTCAACAGGGGGGACTATGGCTACACCTTC.

At least ten counts were recorded for this clonotype. J is TRBJ1-2 and V is TRBV4-3; 7 bases line up with TRBD1. J was trimmed by 2 bases and V by 4 bases; bases with no gene match: 7. Germline lookup yields CDR1 LGHNA and CDR2 YSLEER. The CDR3 length is 15 residues. The CDR3 DNA follows: TGCGCCAGCAGCCTCTTAGGACAGGTGAACTATGGCTACACCTTC. This sequence encodes CASSLLGQVNYGYTF.

This chain joins TRBV4-3 and TRBJ1-1; the D gene is possibly TRBD1 (5 bases). Trimming stripped 0 bases from V and 3 bases from J, with 20 bases between. The germline V gene has CDR1 LGHNA and CDR2 YSLEER. The CDR3 runs 18 residues. CDR3: CASSQESVVGVPDTEAFF. CDR3 coding DNA: TGCGCCAGCAGCCAAGAGAGCGTTGTGGGGGTTCCCGACACTGAAGCTTTCTTT.

J is TRBJ2-3 and V is TRBV20-1; 10 positions match TRBD1. This CDR3 spans 14 amino acids. In germline, CDR1 is DFQATT, CDR2 SNEGSKA (reference sequence). With 5 bases clipped from V and 2 bases from J, the junction kept 4 bases outside the gene matches. Written as DNA, the CDR3 is TGCAGTGCTGCCGGGACAGGGGACACAGATACGCAGTATTTT. Amino acid sequence: CSAAGTGDTDTQYF.

V gene TRBV29-1 combines with J gene TRBJ2-5; D is uncertain. Trimming removed 2 bases from V and 5 bases from J, with 12 bases in between. Germline CDR1 is SQVTM and CDR2 is ANQGSEA. The CDR3 is 13 amino acids. The CDR3 loop is CSVEKDLGETQYF. CDR3 DNA: TGCAGCGTTGAAAAGGATCTTGGGGAGACCCAGTACTTC.

This clonotype showed up just a few times. This may stem from a read error, because a much larger clone lies one nucleotide away. The genes are TRBV4-3 and TRBJ2-7, with a weak D call TRBD2 (6 bases). V was pared by 0 bases and J by 7 bases, with 22 bases between. Germline CDR1 reads LGHNA; CDR2 reads YSLEER. The CDR3 is 17 amino acids. The CDR3 bases are TGCGCCAGCAGCCAAGATGTGGCGGGAAGAGAGTACAATGAGCAGTACTTC. Translation gives CASSQDVAGREYNEQYF.

This clonotype was seen a handful of times. This chain joins TRBV20-1 and TRBJ2-3, with 10 bases matching TRBD1. Germline CDR1 DFQATT, CDR2 SNEGSKA (reference sequence). Trimming removed 1 base from V and 0 bases from J; junction bases left unmatched: 4. This CDR3 is 16 amino acids long. The CDR3 DNA sequence: TGCAGTGCTAGAGCGACAGGGGGCCCTAGCACAGATACGCAGTATTTT. This encodes CSARATGGPSTDTQYF.

The chain recombines TRBV7-2 with TRBJ2-5; possible D gene TRBD1, 6 bases. CDR1 is SGHTA, CDR2 FQGNSA, per germline. The CDR3 extends over 16 amino acids. With 2 bases removed from V and 11 bases from J, the gap between germline ends came to 24 bases. CDR3 loop: CASSLQSGAGNNEQYF. The CDR3 nucleotides are TGTGCCAGCAGCTTACAATCAGGGGCCGGGAACAATGAGCAGTACTTC.

Written as DNA, the CDR3 is TGTGCCAGCAGCTTAATTGGGCGGACTAGCGGGTACCAAGAGACCCAGTACTTC. As protein: CASSLIGRTSGYQETQYF. The gene calls are TRBV7-6 and TRBJ2-5, with TRBD2 matching 11 bases. The length of the CDR3 is 18 residues. V gave up 2 bases and J gave up 0 bases; unmatched junction bases: 8. Germline CDR1 and CDR2: SGHVS and FNYEAQ.